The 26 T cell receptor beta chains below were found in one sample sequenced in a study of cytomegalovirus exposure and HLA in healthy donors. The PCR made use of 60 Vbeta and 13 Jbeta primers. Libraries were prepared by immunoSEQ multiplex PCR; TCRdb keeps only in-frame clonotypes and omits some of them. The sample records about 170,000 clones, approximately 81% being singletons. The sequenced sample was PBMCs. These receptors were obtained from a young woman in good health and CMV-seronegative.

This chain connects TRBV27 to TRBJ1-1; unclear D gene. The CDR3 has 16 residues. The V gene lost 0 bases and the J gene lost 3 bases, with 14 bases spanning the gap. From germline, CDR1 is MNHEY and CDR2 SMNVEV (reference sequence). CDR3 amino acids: CASSLSPGRTHTEAFF. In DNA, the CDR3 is TGTGCCAGCAGTTTATCCCCAGGCAGAACACACACTGAAGCTTTCTTT.

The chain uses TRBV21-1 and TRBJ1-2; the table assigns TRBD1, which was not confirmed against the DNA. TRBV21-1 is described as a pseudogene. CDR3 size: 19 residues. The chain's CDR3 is CASSKSNSGTGGINYGYTF. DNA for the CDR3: TGTGCCAGCAGCAAAAGTAATAGTGGGACAGGGGGCATTAACTATGGCTACACCTTC.

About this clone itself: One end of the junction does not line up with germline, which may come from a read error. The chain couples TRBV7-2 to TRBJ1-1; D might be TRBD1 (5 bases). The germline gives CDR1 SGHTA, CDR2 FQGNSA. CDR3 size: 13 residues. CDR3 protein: CASSLGGNTAAFF. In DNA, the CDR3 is TGTGCCAGCAGCCTGGGGGGGAACACTGCAGCTTTCTTT.

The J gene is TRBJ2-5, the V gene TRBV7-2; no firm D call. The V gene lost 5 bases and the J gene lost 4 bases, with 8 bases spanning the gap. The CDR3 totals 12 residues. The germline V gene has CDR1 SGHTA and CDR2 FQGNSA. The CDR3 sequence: CASSMSSETQYF. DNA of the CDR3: TGTGCCAGCAGCATGAGCTCAGAGACCCAGTACTTC.

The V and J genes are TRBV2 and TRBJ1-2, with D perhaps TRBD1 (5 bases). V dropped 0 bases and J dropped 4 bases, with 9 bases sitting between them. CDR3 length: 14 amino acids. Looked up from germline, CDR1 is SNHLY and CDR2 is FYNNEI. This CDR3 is CASSEAGQFYGYTF. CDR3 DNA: TGTGCCAGCAGTGAAGCTGGACAATTCTATGGCTACACCTTC.

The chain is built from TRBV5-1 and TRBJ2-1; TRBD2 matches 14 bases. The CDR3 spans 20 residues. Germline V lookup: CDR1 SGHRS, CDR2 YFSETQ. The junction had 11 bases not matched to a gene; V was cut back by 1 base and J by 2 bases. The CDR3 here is CASSLSRGLAGVVPYNEQFF. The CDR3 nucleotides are TGCGCCAGCAGCTTGAGCAGGGGACTAGCGGGAGTCGTCCCCTACAATGAGCAGTTCTTC.

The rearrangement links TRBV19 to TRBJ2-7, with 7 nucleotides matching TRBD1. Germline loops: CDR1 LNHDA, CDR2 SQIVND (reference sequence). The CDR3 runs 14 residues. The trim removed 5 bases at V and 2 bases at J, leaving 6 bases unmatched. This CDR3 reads CASSRDSQTYEQYF. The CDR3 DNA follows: TGTGCCAGTAGTCGGGACAGCCAAACCTACGAGCAGTACTTC.

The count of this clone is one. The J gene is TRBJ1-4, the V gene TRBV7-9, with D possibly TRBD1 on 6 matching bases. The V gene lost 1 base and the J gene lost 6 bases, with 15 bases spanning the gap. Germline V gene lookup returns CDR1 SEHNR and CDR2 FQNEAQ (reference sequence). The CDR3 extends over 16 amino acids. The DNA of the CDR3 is TGTGCCAGCAGCTTAGGGTCTACAGGGTGGGATGAAAAACTGTTTTTT. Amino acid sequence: CASSLGSTGWDEKLFF.

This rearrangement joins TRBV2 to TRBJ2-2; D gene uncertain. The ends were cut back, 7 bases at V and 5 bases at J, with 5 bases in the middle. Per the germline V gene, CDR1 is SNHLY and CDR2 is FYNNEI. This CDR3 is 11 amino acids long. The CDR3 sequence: CASIYTGELFF. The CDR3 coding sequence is TGTGCCAGCATTTATACCGGGGAGCTGTTTTTT.

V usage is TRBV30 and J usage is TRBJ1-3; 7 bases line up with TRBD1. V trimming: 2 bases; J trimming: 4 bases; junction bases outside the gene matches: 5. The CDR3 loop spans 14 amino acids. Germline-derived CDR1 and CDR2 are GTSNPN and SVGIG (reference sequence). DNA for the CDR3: TGTGCCTGGAGTATTAAGACAGGGGGAAACACCATATATTTT. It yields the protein CAWSIKTGGNTIYF.

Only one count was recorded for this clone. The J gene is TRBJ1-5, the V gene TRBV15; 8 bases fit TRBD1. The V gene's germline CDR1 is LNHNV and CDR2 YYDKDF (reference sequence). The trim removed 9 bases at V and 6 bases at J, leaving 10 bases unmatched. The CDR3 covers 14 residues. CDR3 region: CATRLDRGLQPQHF. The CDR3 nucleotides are TGTGCCACGAGACTAGACAGGGGACTTCAGCCCCAGCATTTT. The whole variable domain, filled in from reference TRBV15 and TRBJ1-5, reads DAMVIQNPRYQVTQFGKPVTLSCSQTLNHNVMYWYQQKSSQAPKLLFHYYDKDFNNEADTPDNFQSRRPNTSFCFLDIRSPGLGDTAMYLCATRLDRGLQPQHFGDGTRLSIL.

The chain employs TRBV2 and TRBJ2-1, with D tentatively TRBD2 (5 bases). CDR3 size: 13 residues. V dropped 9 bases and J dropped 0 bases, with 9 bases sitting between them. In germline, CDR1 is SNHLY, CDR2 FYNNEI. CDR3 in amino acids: CASRGSSYNEQFF. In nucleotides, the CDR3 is TGTGCCAGTCGGGGTAGCTCCTACAATGAGCAGTTCTTC.

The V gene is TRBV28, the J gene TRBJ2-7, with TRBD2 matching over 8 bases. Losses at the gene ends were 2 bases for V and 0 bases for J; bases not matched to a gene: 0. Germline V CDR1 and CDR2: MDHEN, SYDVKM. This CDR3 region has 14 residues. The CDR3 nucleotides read TGTGCCAGCAGTTTACTAGCGGGCTCCTACGAGCAGTACTTC. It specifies CASSLLAGSYEQYF.

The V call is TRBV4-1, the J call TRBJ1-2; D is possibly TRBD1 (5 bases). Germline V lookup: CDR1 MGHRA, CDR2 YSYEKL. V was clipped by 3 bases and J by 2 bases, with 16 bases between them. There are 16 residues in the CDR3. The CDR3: CASSHSGAARNYGYTF. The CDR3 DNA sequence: TGCGCCAGCAGCCACTCTGGGGCAGCCCGGAACTATGGCTACACCTTC.

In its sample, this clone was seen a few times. This CDR3 reads CASSHWDRGYYGYTF. CDR3 DNA sequence: TGTGCCAGCAGCCACTGGGACAGGGGATACTATGGCTACACCTTC. The chain recombines TRBV5-8 with TRBJ1-2; 10 bases map to TRBD1. CDR1 is SGHTS and CDR2 is YDEGEE in the germline V gene. The CDR3 is 15 residues long. The V and J ends lost 4 bases and 3 bases, in that order; junction bases with no gene match: 6.

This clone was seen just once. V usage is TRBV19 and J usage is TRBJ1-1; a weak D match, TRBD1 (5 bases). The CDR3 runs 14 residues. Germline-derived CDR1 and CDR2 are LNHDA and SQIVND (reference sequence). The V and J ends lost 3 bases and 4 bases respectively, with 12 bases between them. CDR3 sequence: CASSIGRASTEAFF. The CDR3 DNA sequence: TGTGCCAGTAGTATCGGCAGGGCCAGCACTGAAGCTTTCTTT. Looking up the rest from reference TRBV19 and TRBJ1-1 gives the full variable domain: DGGITQSPKYLFRKEGQNVTLSCEQNLNHDAMYWYRQDPGQGLRLIYYSQIVNDFQKGDIAEGYSVSREKKESFPLTVTSAQKNPTAFYLCASSIGRASTEAFFGQGTRLTVV.

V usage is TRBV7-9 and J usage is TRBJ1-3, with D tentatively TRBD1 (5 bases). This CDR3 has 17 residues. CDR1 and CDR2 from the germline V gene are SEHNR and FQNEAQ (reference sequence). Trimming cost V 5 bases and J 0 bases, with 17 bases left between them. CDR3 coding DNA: TGTGCCAGCAGCCAAAGTAGGACGCAGGGCTCTGGAAACACCATATATTTT. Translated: CASSQSRTQGSGNTIYF.

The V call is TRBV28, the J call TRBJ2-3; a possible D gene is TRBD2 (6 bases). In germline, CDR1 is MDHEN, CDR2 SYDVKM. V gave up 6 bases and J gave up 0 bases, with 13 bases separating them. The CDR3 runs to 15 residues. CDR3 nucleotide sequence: TGTGCCAGCAGCCGAGGGACTCCCAGCACAGATACGCAGTATTTT. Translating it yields CASSRGTPSTDTQYF.

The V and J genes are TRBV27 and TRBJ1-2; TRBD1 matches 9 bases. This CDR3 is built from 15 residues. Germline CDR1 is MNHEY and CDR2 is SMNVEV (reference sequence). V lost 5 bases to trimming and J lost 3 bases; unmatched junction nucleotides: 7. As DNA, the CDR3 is TGTGCCAGCAGTCCGGGGACAGGGTGGGACTATGGCTACACCTTC. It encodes CASSPGTGWDYGYTF.

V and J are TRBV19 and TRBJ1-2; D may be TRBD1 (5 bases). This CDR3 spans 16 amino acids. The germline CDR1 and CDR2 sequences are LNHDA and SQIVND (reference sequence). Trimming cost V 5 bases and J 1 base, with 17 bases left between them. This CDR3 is CASSPSGDFINYGYTF. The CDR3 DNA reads TGTGCCAGTAGTCCCAGTGGGGACTTCATTAACTATGGCTACACCTTC.

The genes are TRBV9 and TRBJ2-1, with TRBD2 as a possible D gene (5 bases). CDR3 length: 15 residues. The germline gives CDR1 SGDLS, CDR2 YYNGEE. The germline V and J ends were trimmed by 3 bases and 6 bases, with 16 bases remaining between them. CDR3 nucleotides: TGTGCCAGCAGCGGCTCCCTTAGCGCGGGCAATGAGCAGTTCTTC. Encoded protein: CASSGSLSAGNEQFF.

DNA for the CDR3: TGTGCCACCCAAGGGGAGAATACAGGGTCCTATAATTCACCCCTCCACTTT. Translating gives CATQGENTGSYNSPLHF. V gene TRBV15 combines with J gene TRBJ1-6; D may be TRBD1 (6 bases). V was pared by 8 bases and J by 1 base, with 18 bases between. CDR3 size: 17 residues. Germline V gene data show CDR1 as LNHNV and CDR2 as YYDKDF (reference sequence).

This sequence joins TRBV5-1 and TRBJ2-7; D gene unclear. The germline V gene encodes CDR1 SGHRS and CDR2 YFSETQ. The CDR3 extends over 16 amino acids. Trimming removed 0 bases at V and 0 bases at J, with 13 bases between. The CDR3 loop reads CASSLGLGGDSYEQYF. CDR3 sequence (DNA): TGCGCCAGCAGCTTGGGCCTCGGCGGAGACTCCTACGAGCAGTACTTC.

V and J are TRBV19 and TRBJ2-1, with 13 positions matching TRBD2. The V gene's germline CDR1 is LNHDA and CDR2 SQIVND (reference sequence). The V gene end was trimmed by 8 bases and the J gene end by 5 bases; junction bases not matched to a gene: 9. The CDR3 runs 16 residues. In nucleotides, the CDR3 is TGTGCCAGTTGCAACATACTAGCGGGAGGGGACAATGAGCAGTTCTTC. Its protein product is CASCNILAGGDNEQFF.

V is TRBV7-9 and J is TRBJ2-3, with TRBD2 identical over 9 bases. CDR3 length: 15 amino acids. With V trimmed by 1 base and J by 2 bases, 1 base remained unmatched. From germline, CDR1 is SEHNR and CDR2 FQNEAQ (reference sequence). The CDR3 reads CASSLGTSATDTQYF. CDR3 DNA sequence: TGTGCCAGCAGCTTAGGGACTAGCGCCACAGATACGCAGTATTTT.

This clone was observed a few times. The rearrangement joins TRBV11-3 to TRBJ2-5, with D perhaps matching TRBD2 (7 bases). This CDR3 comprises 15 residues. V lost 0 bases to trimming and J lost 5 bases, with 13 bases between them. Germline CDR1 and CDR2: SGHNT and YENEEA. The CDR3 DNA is TGTGCCAGCAGCTTAGAGGGGGGGGCGTGGGAGACCCAGTACTTC. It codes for CASSLEGGAWETQYF.